The next 24 T cell receptor beta chains were all read from a single sample in a study of cytomegalovirus exposure and HLA in healthy donors. PCR amplification relied on 60 Vbeta primers (plus 13 Jbeta primers). The method was immunoSEQ multiplex PCR; TCRdb's version includes in-frame clones alone and lacks a portion of them. The table has some 200,000 clones, 70% to 80% seen once. Sequenced material: PBMCs. The receptors stem from a girl aged 5 to 17 in good health and CMV-seropositive.

The chain recombines TRBV6-1 with TRBJ1-6; 9 nucleotides match TRBD1. V shed 6 bases and J 5 bases; nucleotides not matched to a gene: 5. The CDR3 consists of 15 residues. The germline V gene encodes CDR1 MNHNS and CDR2 SASEGT. The CDR3 protein is CASRSQGANNSPLHF. The CDR3 bases are TGTGCCAGCAGATCACAGGGGGCCAATAATTCACCCCTCCACTTT.

The rearrangement joins TRBV2 to TRBJ2-6, with 8 bases matching TRBD1. The CDR3 totals 16 residues. Trimming at V came to 9 bases and at J to 0 bases, leaving 7 bases not matched to a gene. In germline, CDR1 is SNHLY, CDR2 FYNNEI. CDR3 sequence: CASSGTGPSGANVLTF. The CDR3 DNA reads TGTGCCAGTTCCGGGACAGGACCCTCTGGGGCCAACGTCCTGACTTTC.

V and J are TRBV4-3 and TRBJ1-4; a weak D match, TRBD1 (6 bases). Per the germline V gene, CDR1 is LGHNA and CDR2 is YSLEER. Deletions cut 2 bases from V and 3 bases from J, with 13 bases between. The CDR3 covers 16 residues. The chain's CDR3 is CASSQFIGGANEKLFF. CDR3 coding DNA: TGCGCCAGCAGCCAATTCATAGGGGGGGCTAATGAAAAACTGTTTTTT.

The rearrangement uses TRBV6-6 and TRBJ2-7, with 9 bases aligning to TRBD1. Trimming at V came to 1 base and at J to 1 base, leaving 2 bases not matched to a gene. CDR3 length: 15 amino acids. Germline assignment: CDR1 MNHNY and CDR2 SVGAGI (reference sequence). Written as DNA, the CDR3 is TGTGCCAGCAGTTACTTCGGGACAGGGTCCTACGAGCAGTACTTC. This codes for CASSYFGTGSYEQYF.

This chain joins TRBV13 and TRBJ2-7; D possibly corresponds to TRBD1 (6 bases). Germline V gene sequence: CDR1 PRHDT, CDR2 FYEKMQ (reference sequence). This CDR3 contains 14 residues. Trimming took 0 bases from V and 3 from J, leaving 9 bases between them. CDR3 sequence reads: CASSLGQGYYEQYF. In DNA form, the CDR3 reads TGTGCCAGCAGCTTAGGGCAGGGGTACTACGAGCAGTACTTC.

The table lists this clone with a few counts. The CDR3 bases are TGCAGCGTTGTCGGCGGGCCCGTGGAAGCTTTCTTT. Translation gives CSVVGGPVEAFF. The chain couples TRBV29-1 to TRBJ1-1; D unclear. This CDR3 region has 12 residues. Germline assignment: CDR1 SQVTM and CDR2 ANQGSEA. V was pared by 4 bases and J by 8 bases, with 14 bases between.

The chain combines TRBV6-5 with TRBJ2-5, with 7 bases identical to TRBD1. Germline CDR1 is MNHEY and CDR2 is SVGAGI. The junction had 3 bases not matched to a gene; V was cut back by 0 bases and J by 5 bases. This CDR3 comprises 14 residues. CDR3 nucleotide sequence: TGTGCCAGCAGTTACTCGACAGGGTGGGAGACCCAGTACTTC. It is translated as CASSYSTGWETQYF.

This chain joins TRBV7-2 and TRBJ2-5; 9 bases fit TRBD1. Germline CDR1 and CDR2: SGHTA and FQGNSA. The CDR3 is made up of 15 amino acids. Unmatched junction bases numbered 5, after V lost 2 bases and J lost 4 bases. The CDR3 bases are TGTGCCAGCAGCTTATGGGGGACAGGGTCAGAGACCCAGTACTTC. Translated: CASSLWGTGSETQYF.

This chain joins TRBV5-5 and TRBJ2-1, with TRBD2 matching over 9 bases. The CDR3 is 13 residues long. Losses at the gene ends were 3 bases for V and 10 bases for J; bases not matched to a gene: 5. Germline V gene lookup returns CDR1 SGHKS and CDR2 YYEKEE (reference sequence). The CDR3 protein is CASSWRTSVEQFF. The CDR3 region has the DNA TGTGCCAGCAGCTGGCGGACTAGCGTAGAGCAGTTCTTC. Using reference TRBV5-5 and TRBJ2-1 for the parts outside the CDR3, the full variable domain is DAGVTQSPTHLIKTRGQQVTLRCSPISGHKSVSWYQQVLGQGPQFIFQYYEKEERGRGNFPDRFSARQFPNYSSELNVNALLLGDSALYLCASSWRTSVEQFFGPGTRLTVL.

The chain has TRBV7-2 and TRBJ2-7; tentatively, D is TRBD2 (7 bases). The V end was cut by 0 bases, the J end by 8 bases, with 14 bases between. This CDR3 spans 14 amino acids. Germline V CDR1 and CDR2: SGHTA, FQGNSA. This CDR3 reads CASSLALGGAQQYF. CDR3 sequence (DNA): TGTGCCAGCAGCTTAGCGCTGGGGGGGGCTCAGCAGTACTTC.

CDR3 nucleotides: TGCGCCAGCAGCCAGAGCTTGGCGCAGTATTTT. Translating it yields CASSQSLAQYF. The chain is built from TRBV4-3 and TRBJ2-3; D unresolved. With 3 bases removed from V and 10 bases from J, the gap between germline ends came to 8 bases. The V gene's germline CDR1 is LGHNA and CDR2 YSLEER. This CDR3 is built from 11 residues.

The chain has TRBV5-1 and TRBJ2-6, with 8 nucleotides matching TRBD1. Unmatched junction bases numbered 15, after V lost 6 bases and J lost 4 bases. The CDR3 consists of 18 residues. Germline V gene sequence: CDR1 SGHRS, CDR2 YFSETQ. The CDR3 DNA sequence: TGCGCCAGCAAAGATATTTACAGGGGGGCAGCCGGGGCCAACGTCCTGACTTTC. It specifies CASKDIYRGAAGANVLTF.

This sequence joins TRBV10-3 and TRBJ2-7; 7 nucleotides agree with TRBD2. Per the germline V gene, CDR1 is ENHRY and CDR2 is SYGVKD. V dropped 10 bases and J dropped 6; count of bases not matched to a gene: 9. The CDR3 sequence is 12 residues long. In DNA form, the CDR3 reads TGTGCCAGTCACGGGGGGTCGGGCGAGCAGTACTTC. Protein: CASHGGSGEQYF.

The rearrangement uses TRBV6-6 and TRBJ2-7, with 8 bases matching TRBD2. This CDR3 region has 16 residues. Trimming cost V 0 bases and J 0 bases; bases outside gene matches: 4. CDR1 MNHNY and CDR2 SVGAGI come from the germline V gene (reference sequence). The CDR3 DNA sequence: TGTGCCAGCAGTTACTCATCGGGGGGGATCTCCTACGAGCAGTACTTC. Protein: CASSYSSGGISYEQYF.

The chain carries TRBV4-1 and TRBJ2-1; no definite D call. The ends were cut back, 4 bases at V and 3 bases at J, with 13 bases in the middle. The germline V gene encodes CDR1 MGHRA and CDR2 YSYEKL. This CDR3 has 15 residues. The CDR3 DNA reads TGCGCCAGCAGCCCGATCCACAGTCTCTACAATGAGCAGTTCTTC. Protein sequence: CASSPIHSLYNEQFF.

This clone was counted a few times. This rearrangement joins TRBV6-5 to TRBJ2-6, with D perhaps matching TRBD2 (6 bases). Looked up from germline, CDR1 is MNHEY and CDR2 is SVGAGI. The CDR3 sequence is 14 residues long. Trimming left V 8 bases short and J 2 bases short, with 10 bases between. The CDR3 nucleotides read TGTGCCAGCGGAGGCGGGGCTGGGGCCAACGTCCTGACTTTC. It encodes CASGGGAGANVLTF.

This sequence joins TRBV5-4 and TRBJ1-5; D is uncertain. Germline values: CDR1 SGHNT, CDR2 YYREEE (reference sequence). The CDR3 sequence is 14 residues long. V was trimmed by 0 bases and J by 1 base, leaving 5 bases between them. The CDR3 region is CASSLGPSNQPQHF. CDR3 nucleotides: TGTGCCAGCAGCTTGGGTCCGAGCAATCAGCCCCAGCATTTT.

This chain connects TRBV9 to TRBJ1-2; tentative D call: TRBD1 (6 bases). CDR1 is SGDLS, CDR2 YYNGEE, per germline. The CDR3 spans 17 residues. The V end was cut by 0 bases, the J end by 3 bases, with 18 bases between. The CDR3 region is CASSVERDTLTHYGYTF. DNA of the CDR3: TGTGCCAGCAGCGTAGAGCGGGACACTTTAACACACTATGGCTACACCTTC.

The sample holds a few counts of this clone. V usage is TRBV6-6 and J usage is TRBJ1-2; tentative D call: TRBD1 (6 bases). Germline V gene sequence: CDR1 MNHNY, CDR2 SVGAGI (reference sequence). The V and J ends lost 4 bases and 4 bases respectively, with 10 bases between them. This CDR3 spans 13 amino acids. CDR3 coding DNA: TGTGCCAGCAGTTCCGGGACAAGCTATGGCTACACCTTC. It specifies CASSSGTSYGYTF.

The rearrangement joins TRBV7-6 to TRBJ2-1, with 9 bases matching TRBD2. The germline CDR1 and CDR2 sequences are SGHVS and FNYEAQ. The CDR3 sequence is 15 residues long. V was pared by 5 bases and J by 5 bases, with 7 bases of the junction left unmatched. The CDR3 DNA is TGTGCCAGCAGCGTCAGACTAGCGGCCAACAATGAGCAGTTCTTC. Translated: CASSVRLAANNEQFF.

The chain uses TRBV6-6 and TRBJ1-3; 9 positions agree with TRBD1. Germline V gene sequence: CDR1 MNHNY, CDR2 SVGAGI (reference sequence). The CDR3 loop spans 16 amino acids. J was trimmed by 0 bases and V by 6 bases; bases with no gene match: 6. CDR3 bases: TGTGCCAGCAGGGTACAGGGGGCCAGCTCTGGAAACACCATATATTTT. This codes for CASRVQGASSGNTIYF.

This clone was observed a handful of times. V is TRBV27 and J is TRBJ1-6; 8 bases agree with TRBD1. This CDR3 is built from 15 residues. V lost 6 bases and J lost 6; bases outside the gene matches: 7. Germline V gene sequence: CDR1 MNHEY, CDR2 SMNVEV (reference sequence). The CDR3 is CASRGQGARNSPLHF. The CDR3 coding sequence is TGTGCCAGCAGAGGCCAGGGGGCGCGTAATTCACCCCTCCACTTT.

The rearrangement joins TRBV10-3 to TRBJ2-1; D gene unclear. The CDR3 is 12 residues long. The germline V gene encodes CDR1 ENHRY and CDR2 SYGVKD. The germline V and J ends were trimmed by 3 bases and 10 bases, with 10 bases remaining between them. The CDR3 sequence: CAISDIVSEQFF. The CDR3 DNA follows: TGTGCCATCAGTGACATCGTTAGCGAGCAGTTCTTC.

The gene calls are TRBV19 and TRBJ1-1; 7 bases align to TRBD1. Germline V CDR1 and CDR2: LNHDA, SQIVND (reference sequence). Trimming at V came to 0 bases and at J to 0 bases, leaving 10 bases not matched to a gene. The CDR3 covers 18 residues. This CDR3 reads CASSIEDRTINLNTEAFF. The DNA of the CDR3 is TGTGCCAGTAGTATAGAGGACAGGACCATTAACCTGAACACTGAAGCTTTCTTT. Full variable domain (remainder filled in from reference TRBV19 and TRBJ1-1): DGGITQSPKYLFRKEGQNVTLSCEQNLNHDAMYWYRQDPGQGLRLIYYSQIVNDFQKGDIAEGYSVSREKKESFPLTVTSAQKNPTAFYLCASSIEDRTINLNTEAFFGQGTRLTVV.